This TCR beta chain was recorded in a study of post-analysis software for immune sequencing data. CDR1 and CDR2 (germline): SGHRS, YFSETQ. The CDR3 has 15 residues. The junction had 9 bases not matched to a gene; V was cut back by 4 bases and J by 10 bases. TCR beta cDNA libraries had unique molecular identifiers. TCRdb re-called the PCR reads through MiXCR, storing one row per CDR3 protein. The sample lists around 200,000 distinct CDR3 sequences; 29% were seen once. Study-wide results and caveats: In patients, about five TRBV segments were more frequent than in controls, with TRBV5-6, TRBV5-1 and TRBV20-1 among them.

There are many counts of this clonotype. What it recognizes is unknown. The chain couples TRBV5-1 to TRBJ2-1; the match to TRBD2 covers 12 bases. The TCR sequence derives from a girl under 18 with multiple sclerosis. Sequences were obtained from blood. CDR3 sequence (DNA): TGCGCCAGCAGCAGGGGACTAGCGGGTGTCGGGGAGCAGTTCTTC. Protein: CASSRGLAGVGEQFF.